This TCR beta chain was retrieved from a study of OX40 agonist ivuxolimab in advanced cancers. This clone came up a few times. This CDR3 is built from 15 residues. Germline values: CDR1 LGHNT, CDR2 FRNRAP. Trimming shortened V by 2 bases and J by 3 bases, and 11 bases separated the two germline ends. Using immunoSEQ multiplex PCR, the repertoire was profiled, and TCRdb retains in-frame clones only, with some absent. The sample records about 82,000 clones, just over 85% being singletons. The specimen comprised CD4+ or CD8+ T cells sorted from blood, sampled in a trial of the OX40 agonist ivuxolimab. The receptor was derived from an adult with an advanced solid tumor such as melanoma, head and neck, liver or kidney cancer. The chain joins TRBV12-5 to TRBJ2-1, with D unclear. The CDR3 coding sequence is TGTGCTAGTGGTTTGAGGGATGGCGGCTACAATGAGCAGTTCTTC. This encodes CASGLRDGGYNEQFF.